Given below is one TCR beta chain in context. The antigen is unknown. CDR1 SGHTA and CDR2 FQGNSA come from the germline V gene. The CDR3 covers 14 residues. Trimming stripped 4 bases from V and 2 bases from J, with 10 bases between. This sample is part of a study of CD4 T cells in relation to SARS-CoV-2 and coronaviruses. General study results and limits: The cross-reactivity analysis covered only spike protein, not other viral proteins. Roughly 65% of donors had memory CD4+ clonotypes crossrecognizing SARS-CoV-2 and common cold coronavirus spike. Each donor contributed either pre-pandemic or post-infection samples, not both.

CD4+ T cells from unexposed donors were obtained before the COVID-19 pandemic (2011-2018). After ten to eleven days of culture, CD4+ T cells were isolated. On days 3 and 7, cultures got half fresh IL-2 medium. Using immunoSEQ multiplex PCR, the repertoire was profiled, and TCRdb retains in-frame clones only, with some absent. The sample yields tens of thousands of clones, 77% seen once. The sequence was obtained from a human donor in good health. Input material: CD4+ T cells from PBMCs, cultured in vitro. The rearrangement uses TRBV7-2 and TRBJ2-3; D is undetermined. CDR3 bases: TGTGCCAGCAGCTCAAACCTAAACACAGATACGCAGTATTTT. Translation: CASSSNLNTDTQYF.